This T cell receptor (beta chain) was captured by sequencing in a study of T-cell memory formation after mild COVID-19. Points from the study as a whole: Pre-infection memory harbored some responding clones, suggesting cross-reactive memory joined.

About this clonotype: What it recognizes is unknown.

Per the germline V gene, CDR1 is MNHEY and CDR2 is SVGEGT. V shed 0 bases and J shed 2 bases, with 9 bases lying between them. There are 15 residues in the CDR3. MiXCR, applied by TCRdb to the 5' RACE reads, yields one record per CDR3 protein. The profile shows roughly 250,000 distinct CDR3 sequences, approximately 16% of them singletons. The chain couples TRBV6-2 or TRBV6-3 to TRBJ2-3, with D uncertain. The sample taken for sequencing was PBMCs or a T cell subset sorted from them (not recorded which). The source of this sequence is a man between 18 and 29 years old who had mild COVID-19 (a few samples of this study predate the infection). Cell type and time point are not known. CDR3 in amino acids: CASSYSAGNTDTQYF. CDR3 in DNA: TGTGCCAGCAGTTACTCGGCAGGCAACACAGATACGCAGTATTTT.